This T cell receptor beta chain was documented in a study of CD8 T cells in ankylosing spondylitis. Regarding the study as a whole: Seemingly characteristic of ankylosing spondylitis blood was a TCR beta motif consisting of eight highly homologous variants. Significant enrichment of disease-linked clones was reported in matched ankylosing spondylitis synovial fluid.

Libraries of TCR beta came from quantitative 5'-RACE with molecular barcodes. TCRdb independently ran MiXCR on the 5' RACE reads; one entry per CDR3 protein. The sample has more than 250,000 distinct CDR3 sequences, 9.5% to 13% seen once. In this sample, this clonotype turned up many times. The antigen is unknown. What was sequenced was blood, either unsorted or a sorted T cell fraction (not recorded which). The origin of this receptor is a female donor with ankylosing spondylitis or in good health (not recorded which).

The CDR3 loop is CSAQGGDGYTF. In DNA, the CDR3 is TGCAGCGCCCAGGGTGGCGATGGCTACACCTTC. The rearrangement uses TRBV29-1 and TRBJ1-2; a weak D match, TRBD1 (5 bases). The germline CDR1 and CDR2 sequences are SQVTM and ANQGSEA. V was clipped by 7 bases and J by 6 bases, with 12 bases between them. The length of the CDR3 is 11 residues.